These T cell receptor beta chains were read from a single sample in a study of cytomegalovirus exposure and HLA in healthy donors. Sequencing used immunoSEQ multiplex PCR; TCRdb keeps in-frame clones, though not all of them. The sample carries more than 100,000 clones, around 87% recorded once. Sequencing was carried out using PBMCs. The receptors were sampled from a woman younger than 45 in good health and CMV-seronegative. Both conserved end residues are part of each CDR3. The order of the fields is J gene, V gene, D gene, CDR3 length, CDR3 protein. D genes are given only for firm matches.

TRBJ2-7	TRBV28	NA	14	CASSRAAELYEQYF
TRBJ1-6	TRBV7-2	TRBD1	14	CASSLPDRYQPLHF
TRBJ2-7	TRBV2	TRBD1	14	CASSEETGSYEQYF
TRBJ1-3	TRBV9	NA	14	CASSGGPSGNTIYF
TRBJ2-1	TRBV7-9	TRBD2	15	CASSLQPSGSNEQFF
TRBJ2-5	TRBV27	NA	13	CASSGGASGTQYF
TRBJ2-4	TRBV5-1	TRBD2	15	CASSRTSGGKNIQYF
TRBJ2-1	TRBV5-1	NA	13	CASSLPGEFEQFF
TRBJ1-4	TRBV6-6	TRBD1	15	CASSPDRAPNEKLFF
TRBJ1-2	TRBV28	NA	12	CASRLPRRDYTF
TRBJ1-4	TRBV28	NA	13	CASGQGADEKLFF
TRBJ2-5	TRBV28	NA	14	CASCPQQIQETQYF
TRBJ1-2	TRBV7-6	TRBD1	16	CASSLGLRGLNYGYTF
TRBJ2-6	TRBV18	TRBD1	17	CASSPQGAQSGANVLTF
TRBJ2-7	TRBV10-3	TRBD2	13	CATRVASGNEQYF
TRBJ1-1	TRBV6-8	NA	19	CASSYSLRTPLSSGTEAFF
TRBJ2-7	TRBV7-2	NA	15	CASSLAPSLSYEQYF
TRBJ1-4	TRBV19	NA	11	CASGVNEKLFF
TRBJ2-7	TRBV7-9	NA	15	CASSTDRPLYHEQYF
TRBJ2-3	TRBV7-9	TRBD1	12	CSSSPTGEFSHF
NA	TRBV5-8	NA	12	CASSLPMYEQYF
TRBJ2-1	TRBV5-8	NA	16	CASSRIDGYSYNEQFF
TRBJ2-1	TRBV5-6	TRBD2	17	CASSRLLGGSSYNEQFF
TRBJ1-2	TRBV27	NA	12	CASSYSGGGYTF
NA	TRBV7-9	TRBD1	15	CASSLGRDSTYEQYF
TRBJ2-7	TRBV7-2	TRBD2	18	CASSLRTSGRRSSYEQYF
TRBJ2-3	TRBV7-3	TRBD1	15	CASSLNPQGTDTQYF
TRBJ1-1	TRBV7-9	TRBD1	17	CASSPRSRGRRSTEAFF
TRBJ1-5	TRBV10-3	NA	15	CAISESITAPTPQHF
TRBJ2-7	TRBV28	NA	15	CASSLFPGVLYEQYF
TRBJ2-7	TRBV2	TRBD1	17	CASSEALRAGGGYEQYF
TRBJ1-1	TRBV6-1	NA	12	CASSEWGRRAFF
TRBJ1-3	TRBV4-1	TRBD1	16	CASSQAIRGTGNTIYF
TRBJ2-5	TRBV7-8	NA	14	CASSSDRLQETQYF
TRBJ2-7	TRBV7-2	TRBD1	14	CASSHGTGDYEQYF
TRBJ2-6	TRBV7-8	NA	16	CASSLVGGTGANVLTF
TRBJ1-1	TRBV29-1	NA	14	CSVETGHRNTEAFF
TRBJ1-1	TRBV6-5	NA	13	CASSYAGITEAFF
TRBJ1-1	TRBV18	NA	17	CASSPRIPERLDTEAFF
TRBJ2-2	TRBV5-1	TRBD2	16	CASSVLAGVATGELFF